The 20 T cell receptor beta chains presented below share a single source sample, sequenced in a study of Graves' ophthalmopathy and Graves' hyperthyroidism. Transcripts of RNA were the source for amplifying TCR beta CDR3 regions. Second-round multiplex PCR came after a first-round RT-PCR that employed HTBI primers. TCRdb recomputed calls from the multiplex PCR reads with MiXCR, one row per CDR3 protein. The data contain about 620,000 distinct CDR3 sequences, approximately 21% of them seen just once; the ten biggest clones take up around 7%. The sequenced sample consisted of peripheral blood. All receptors derive from a woman aged 18-35 years with stable Graves' hyperthyroidism. Some clones in this sample may be carry-over from other donors' samples.

The V call is TRBV18, the J call TRBJ2-7; D might be TRBD2 (6 bases). The V gene's germline CDR1 is KGHSH and CDR2 LQKENI. The CDR3 is 17 residues long. Trimming shortened V by 0 bases and J by 0 bases, and 15 bases separated the two germline ends. CDR3 nucleotides: TGTGCCAGCTCACCACCGCGGGGTAGCGCGAGCTCCTACGAGCAGTACTTC. Translation gives CASSPPRGSASSYEQYF. Complete variable domain (other parts from reference TRBV18 and TRBJ2-7): NAGVMQNPRHLVRRRGQEARLRCSPMKGHSHVYWYRQLPEEGLKFMVYLQKENIIDESGMPKERFSAEFPKEGPSILRIQQVVRGDSAAYFCASSPPRGSASSYEQYFGPGTRLTVT.

This clonotype was seen at least ten times. The chain links TRBV29-1 to TRBJ2-7; 11 bases fit TRBD2. The length of the CDR3 is 13 residues. V gave up 6 bases and J gave up 5 bases; unmatched junction bases: 6. The germline V gene encodes CDR1 SQVTM and CDR2 ANQGSEA. CDR3 DNA sequence: TGCAGCGTACTAGCGGGAGAACGGGACGAGCAGTACTTC. Protein product: CSVLAGERDEQYF.

In this sample, this clonotype turned up a few times. This chain joins TRBV4-1 and TRBJ1-1; weak D call: TRBD1 (5 bases). Germline lookup yields CDR1 MGHRA and CDR2 YSYEKL. Trimming pared 0 bases from V and 8 bases from J, leaving 10 bases between. This CDR3 contains 13 residues. CDR3 coding DNA: TGCGCCAGCAGCCAAGATCCCAACAGGGAAGCTTTCTTT. Encoded protein: CASSQDPNREAFF.

This clonotype was detected many times. The CDR3: CASSYGLGGTQGETQYF. CDR3 sequence (DNA): TGTGCCAGCAGCTATGGATTGGGCGGAACGCAGGGGGAGACCCAGTACTTC. The V and J genes are TRBV11-2 and TRBJ2-5, with a possible D match to TRBD1 (6 bases). The V and J ends lost 4 bases and 5 bases respectively, with 23 bases between them. This CDR3 has 17 amino acids. Germline loops: CDR1 SGHAT, CDR2 FQNNGV.

In DNA form, the CDR3 reads TGTGCCAGCAGTTCCGGGACAGGGGAGCTCGGCAATCAGCCCCAGCATTTT. It specifies CASSSGTGELGNQPQHF. The rearrangement links TRBV11-2 to TRBJ1-5; 10 nucleotides align to TRBD1. This CDR3 is built from 17 residues. Germline V CDR1 and CDR2: SGHAT, FQNNGV. V trimming: 6 bases; J trimming: 2 bases; junction bases outside the gene matches: 10.

This clonotype was observed at least ten times. The chain joins TRBV6-5 to TRBJ2-2; 9 bases agree with TRBD1. Looked up from germline, CDR1 is MNHEY and CDR2 is SVGAGI. CDR3 size: 15 residues. Losses at the gene ends were 4 bases for V and 6 bases for J; bases not matched to a gene: 6. In nucleotides, the CDR3 is TGTGCCAGCAGTTCCGACAGGGGGAATGCCGGGGAGCTGTTTTTT. Translating it yields CASSSDRGNAGELFF.

In its sample, this clonotype was seen many times. This chain uses TRBV20-1 with TRBJ1-1, with TRBD1 matching 8 bases. CDR1 and CDR2 (germline): DFQATT, SNEGSKA (reference sequence). J gave up 1 base and V 0 bases, and 4 bases lay outside the gene matches. CDR3 length: 15 residues. The CDR3 sequence: CSARDRDRRNTEAFF. CDR3 nucleotides: TGCAGTGCTAGAGATCGGGACAGGAGGAACACTGAAGCTTTCTTT.

The V gene is TRBV19, the J gene TRBJ1-5, with no clear D. The CDR3 loop spans 16 amino acids. Germline CDR1 and CDR2: LNHDA and SQIVND (reference sequence). V lost 0 bases to trimming and J lost 0 bases, with 9 bases between them. As DNA, the CDR3 is TGTGCCAGTAGTATAGACAGCACCTATAGCAATCAGCCCCAGCATTTT. It specifies CASSIDSTYSNQPQHF.

This clonotype has ten or more counts. This chain connects TRBV2 to TRBJ2-7; D may be TRBD1 (6 bases). Germline CDR1 SNHLY, CDR2 FYNNEI. Trimming left V 6 bases short and J 3 bases short, with 18 bases between. This CDR3 contains 15 residues. In nucleotides, the CDR3 is TGTGCCAGCAGCACAGGGTCGAGAGCCTTCTACGAGCAGTACTTC. Translated, it gives CASSTGSRAFYEQYF.

There are many counts of this clonotype. The chain uses TRBV7-9 and TRBJ1-2; no definite D call. Germline V gene sequence: CDR1 SEHNR, CDR2 FQNEAQ (reference sequence). V was clipped by 4 bases and J by 11 bases, with 20 bases between them. This CDR3 spans 14 amino acids. CDR3 amino acids: CASSYQLWNTDYTF. In nucleotides, the CDR3 is TGTGCCAGCAGCTATCAGTTGTGGAATACAGATTACACCTTC.

This clonotype was counted many times. J is TRBJ1-3 and V is TRBV30; D is unresolved. V shed 3 bases and J shed 0 bases, with 6 bases lying between them. The CDR3 is 13 amino acids. Germline V gives CDR1 GTSNPN, CDR2 SVGIG (reference sequence). The CDR3 region has the DNA TGTGCCTGGAGCGGGCTCTCTGGAAACACCATATATTTT. Amino acid sequence: CAWSGLSGNTIYF.

V gene TRBV12-3 or TRBV12-4 combines with J gene TRBJ1-1; TRBD1 is a possible D gene (5 bases). The CDR3 sequence is 17 residues long. Deletions cut 0 bases from V and 3 bases from J, with 17 bases between. CDR3 bases: TGTGCCAGCAGTTTAGCGCTCCGGGGACTACGAGACACTGAAGCTTTCTTT. Protein sequence: CASSLALRGLRDTEAFF.

This clonotype was counted between two and nine times. J is TRBJ1-3 and V is TRBV14, with D uncertain. CDR1 and CDR2 (germline): SGHDN, FVKESK. The CDR3 sequence is 16 residues long. The germline V and J ends were trimmed by 4 bases and 0 bases, with 13 bases remaining between them. As DNA, the CDR3 is TGTGCCAGCAGCCCGCTTGGACCGAGCTCTGGAAACACCATATATTTT. Translation: CASSPLGPSSGNTIYF.

The V and J genes are TRBV11-1 and TRBJ1-5; TRBD1 is a possible D gene (5 bases). Germline CDR1 and CDR2: SGHAT and FQDESV (reference sequence). The CDR3 extends over 19 amino acids. Deletions cut 7 bases from V and 2 bases from J, with 27 bases between. The DNA for the CDR3 is TGTGCCAGCACGGTGGGGGGGTATGGTACGAGAGAAGGCAATCAGCCCCAGCATTTT. Its protein product is CASTVGGYGTREGNQPQHF.

In its sample, this clonotype was seen a few times. J is TRBJ1-2 and V is TRBV20-1, with 7 nucleotides matching TRBD1. The junction had 4 bases not matched to a gene; V was cut back by 8 bases and J by 4 bases. The CDR3 is 11 residues long. Germline assignment: CDR1 DFQATT and CDR2 SNEGSKA (reference sequence). CDR3 region: CSSRGSYGYTF. The CDR3 region has the DNA TGCAGTTCCAGGGGGAGCTATGGCTACACCTTC.

The sample holds many counts of this clonotype. J is TRBJ2-7 and V is TRBV10-3; D is perhaps TRBD1 or TRBD2 (5 bases each). Germline V gives CDR1 ENHRY, CDR2 SYGVKD. V was trimmed by 4 bases and J by 3 bases, leaving 19 bases between them. The CDR3 has 16 residues. The CDR3 protein is CAISGGTLGVIYEQYF. CDR3 DNA: TGTGCCATCAGTGGGGGGACCCTCGGGGTAATCTACGAGCAGTACTTC.

This clonotype has a count of ten or more. V is TRBV6-1 and J is TRBJ2-3; TRBD2 matches 9 bases. The junction had 2 bases not matched to a gene; V was cut back by 3 bases and J by 1 base. The CDR3 spans 15 residues. Looked up from germline, CDR1 is MNHNS and CDR2 is SASEGT. CDR3 in amino acids: CASSDVAGGTDTQYF. In DNA form, the CDR3 reads TGTGCCAGCAGTGATGTAGCGGGGGGCACAGATACGCAGTATTTT.

This clonotype was recorded at least ten times. The chain has TRBV19 and TRBJ1-2; 10 bases line up with TRBD1. J lost 7 bases, V lost 3 bases, and 5 bases had no gene match. This CDR3 is 14 amino acids long. Germline CDR1 LNHDA, CDR2 SQIVND (reference sequence). The CDR3 DNA is TGTGCCAGTAGTATCCCCGGACAGGGGGGTGGCTACACCTTC. Its translation: CASSIPGQGGGYTF.

V gene TRBV28 combines with J gene TRBJ2-7; 9 nucleotides match TRBD2. The junction had 15 bases not matched to a gene; V was cut back by 7 bases and J by 2 bases. In germline, CDR1 is MDHEN, CDR2 SYDVKM. The CDR3 totals 17 residues. CDR3 bases: TGTGCCAGCAAGGGGGCCAGGGGCCGCGGGGGGGCCTACGAGCAGTACTTC. Residues: CASKGARGRGGAYEQYF. Using reference TRBV28 and TRBJ2-7 for the parts outside the CDR3, the full variable domain is DVKVTQSSRYLVKRTGEKVFLECVQDMDHENMFWYRQDPGLGLRLIYFSYDVKMKEKGDIPEGYSVSREKKERFSLILESASTNQTSMYLCASKGARGRGGAYEQYFGPGTRLTVT.

The V and J genes are TRBV9 and TRBJ1-3, with a tentative D call TRBD1 (5 bases). Per the germline V gene, CDR1 is SGDLS and CDR2 is YYNGEE. There are 16 residues in the CDR3. V lost 4 bases and J 0 bases, leaving 14 bases between the germline ends. The CDR3 DNA reads as TGTGCCAGCAGCCCTAGACTCAGGGACTCTGGAAACACCATATATTTT. Translation: CASSPRLRDSGNTIYF.